Sequencing of this T cell receptor (beta chain) was carried out in a study of shared clonotypes between healthy human individuals. Across the whole study: Plates per donor: three CD4 naive, three CD4 memory, two CD8 naive, one CD8 memory. Study observations and caveats: Although depth was large, rarefaction showed that sequencing of the sorted subsets was incomplete.

Germline assignment: CDR1 SGHNT and CDR2 YYREEE (reference sequence). V lost 3 bases and J 8 bases, leaving 21 bases between the germline ends. The CDR3 has 16 amino acids. An approximately 200 ng quantity of DNA, approximately 29,000 T cell genomes, went into the sorted-subset replicate PCRs. The method was immunoSEQ multiplex PCR; TCRdb's version includes in-frame clones alone and lacks a portion of them. The table lists more than 550,000 clones, just under 75% of them singletons, with around 1.8% in the top ten. This clone was detected a few times. The antigen is undetermined. The sample consisted of memory CD4+ T cells sorted from blood. Subset described: CD45RA-negative fraction. This receptor was taken from a woman aged 25 to 39 in good health. V gene TRBV5-4 combines with J gene TRBJ2-1; D might be TRBD2 (6 bases). The CDR3 loop is CASSWAPASDVDEQFF. DNA for the CDR3: TGTGCCAGCAGCTGGGCCCCGGCTAGCGATGTCGATGAGCAGTTCTTC.